What follows is one T cell receptor (beta chain) and its context. The antigen is not known. The data derive from a study of OX40 agonist ivuxolimab in advanced cancers. The wider study: Patients' therapy was ivuxolimab, an antibody that acts as an agonist of OX40 (CD134). General observations from the study: At doses 0.1 to 3.0 mg/kg, CD4+ and CD8+ clones expanded.

The assay was immunoSEQ multiplex PCR, and TCRdb's table has in-frame clones only and misses some. Of under 100,000 clones listed, under 95% are singletons. The TCR was taken from an adult with an advanced solid tumor such as melanoma, head and neck, liver or kidney cancer. Sequenced here: CD4+ or CD8+ T cells sorted from blood, sampled in a trial of the OX40 agonist ivuxolimab.

CDR3 sequence: CASSARLPGQGSTDTQYF. The CDR3 bases are TGTGCCAGCAGCGCCCGGCTACCGGGACAGGGGAGCACAGATACGCAGTATTTT. The chain uses TRBV7-9 and TRBJ2-3; TRBD1 agrees at 10 bases. CDR1 SEHNR and CDR2 FQNEAQ come from the germline V gene (reference sequence). The CDR3 contains 18 residues. With V trimmed by 5 bases and J by 0 bases, 11 bases remained unmatched.